The next 18 T cell receptor beta chains were all read from a single sample in a study of CD8 T cells in Susac syndrome (dated by TCRdb to the late 2010s). The library was produced with the immunoSEQ multiplex PCR assay. RNA was extracted using the RNeasy kit, and roughly 0.45 to 1 microgram was reverse transcribed with random hexamers. TCRdb reran the public reads through fastp at Q25 and MiXCR, keeping productive beta chains. Each entry merges the rows of one CDR3 protein and shows their most common DNA and genes. The sample table lists under 200,000 distinct CDR3 sequences, 75% to 95% of them with a count of one. The top ten clones comprise 0.087% of the sample. The sample consisted of CD4+ T cells from PBMCs. These receptors originate from a human donor with Susac syndrome.

The rearrangement uses TRBV3-1 and TRBJ1-6; 9 bases are a match to TRBD1. The CDR3 spans 16 residues. Germline CDR1 LGHDT, CDR2 YNNKEL (reference sequence). The V and J ends lost 2 bases and 12 bases, in that order; junction bases with no gene match: 11. The DNA for the CDR3 is TGTGCCAGCAGCCAACTGGTGGGACAGGGCCTTTTACCCCTCCACTTT. It codes for CASSQLVGQGLLPLHF.

The chain combines TRBV19 with TRBJ2-6; D is unresolved. This CDR3 contains 13 residues. V dropped 8 bases and J dropped 4 bases, with 9 bases sitting between them. In germline, CDR1 is LNHDA, CDR2 SQIVND (reference sequence). The CDR3 reads CASLPSGANVLTF. Written as DNA, the CDR3 is TGTGCCAGTCTTCCCTCGGGGGCCAACGTCCTGACTTTC.

The J gene is TRBJ2-5, the V gene TRBV28; D uncertain. Trimming removed 3 bases at V and 1 base at J, with 12 bases between. Germline V lookup: CDR1 MDHEN, CDR2 SYDVKM. CDR3 length: 15 amino acids. In DNA form, the CDR3 reads TGTGCCAGCAGTTTTTCCGGTATAGTCCAAGAGACCCAGTACTTC. It encodes CASSFSGIVQETQYF.

J is TRBJ1-2 and V is TRBV6-5; 10 bases fit TRBD1. From germline, CDR1 is MNHEY and CDR2 SVGAGI. Trimming removed 6 bases from V and 4 bases from J; junction bases left unmatched: 5. The CDR3 is made up of 14 amino acids. CDR3 sequence (DNA): TGTGCCAGCAGAGACTGGACAGGGGGCTATGGCTACACCTTC. Translation gives CASRDWTGGYGYTF.

The chain links TRBV10-2 to TRBJ1-2; D is unresolved. Trimming pared 10 bases from V and 0 bases from J, leaving 15 bases between. This CDR3 is 14 amino acids long. In germline, CDR1 is WSHSY, CDR2 SAAADI. The CDR3 bases are TGCGCCACCAACAGTCACACCTCTAACTATGGCTACACCTTC. This codes for CATNSHTSNYGYTF.

V usage is TRBV14 and J usage is TRBJ1-1; D ambiguous. This CDR3 contains 12 residues. Germline V CDR1 and CDR2: SGHDN, FVKESK. V was trimmed by 3 bases and J by 11 bases, leaving 13 bases between them. CDR3 DNA: TGTGCCAGCAGCCATCTGCGCGCCCTGGCTTTCTTT. Protein sequence: CASSHLRALAFF.

V gene TRBV5-1 combines with J gene TRBJ1-2, with D tentatively TRBD1 (5 bases). V lost 3 bases to trimming and J lost 3 bases, with 9 bases between them. The CDR3 length is 13 residues. From germline, CDR1 is SGHRS and CDR2 YFSETQ. CDR3 DNA: TGCGCCAGCAGCTCGGGGGTCGACTATGGCTACACCTTC. Its protein is CASSSGVDYGYTF.

The rearrangement joins TRBV28 to TRBJ2-5; D is tentatively TRBD1 or TRBD2 (5 bases each). This CDR3 comprises 14 residues. With 5 bases removed from V and 4 bases from J, the gap between germline ends came to 14 bases. CDR1 is MDHEN, CDR2 SYDVKM, per germline. CDR3 sequence: CASSIPAGRETQYF. CDR3 nucleotides: TGTGCCAGCAGTATACCTGCAGGGAGAGAGACCCAGTACTTC.

V gene TRBV5-1 combines with J gene TRBJ2-7; TRBD2 agrees at 8 bases. CDR1 and CDR2 (germline): SGHRS, YFSETQ. This CDR3 is 18 amino acids long. Trimming took 4 bases from V and 4 from J; bases not matched to a gene: 19. CDR3 DNA: TGCGCCAGCAGCAGCCGTAGGGGACTAGAAACTTCCATGTACGAGCAGTACTTC. It encodes CASSSRRGLETSMYEQYF.

The CDR3 loop is CASSVGGTSGSNEQFF. CDR3 coding DNA: TGTGCCAGCAGCGTGGGTGGAACTAGCGGGAGTAATGAGCAGTTCTTC. The V call is TRBV9, the J call TRBJ2-1; 11 bases are shared with TRBD2. The CDR3 sequence is 16 residues long. Germline values: CDR1 SGDLS, CDR2 YYNGEE. The trim removed 2 bases at V and 7 bases at J, leaving 8 bases unmatched.

V gene TRBV11-2 combines with J gene TRBJ2-5, with 10 bases aligning to TRBD1. This CDR3 contains 15 residues. CDR1 and CDR2 from the germline V gene are SGHAT and FQNNGV. After removal of 5 bases from V and 4 bases from J, the junction contained 7 bases not matched to a gene. CDR3 loop: CASSLGTGEVETQYF. CDR3 coding DNA: TGTGCCAGCAGCCTCGGGACAGGGGAGGTAGAGACCCAGTACTTC.

The chain couples TRBV27 to TRBJ2-1; D not certain. This CDR3 contains 12 residues. Deletions cut 6 bases from V and 5 bases from J, with 8 bases between. Germline V lookup: CDR1 MNHEY, CDR2 SMNVEV (reference sequence). The CDR3 DNA reads as TGTGCCAGCAGATACGGAAACAATGAGCAGTTCTTC. This encodes CASRYGNNEQFF.

This clonotype was seen more than once but under ten times. V gene TRBV11-1 combines with J gene TRBJ2-7; 9 bases line up with TRBD1. The V gene end was trimmed by 6 bases and the J gene end by 2 bases; junction bases not matched to a gene: 2. The germline V gene has CDR1 SGHAT and CDR2 FQDESV (reference sequence). This CDR3 is built from 13 residues. The CDR3 loop reads CASRRTGAYEQYF. The CDR3 bases are TGTGCCAGCAGACGGACAGGGGCCTACGAGCAGTACTTC.

The CDR3 DNA reads TGCGCCAGCAGCCTAGAACCGGGACTAGACTTCAATGAGCAGTTCTTC. Protein sequence: CASSLEPGLDFNEQFF. The V call is TRBV5-1, the J call TRBJ2-1, with 8 bases fitting TRBD2. With V trimmed by 4 bases and J by 6 bases, 12 bases remained unmatched. Germline V gene data show CDR1 as SGHRS and CDR2 as YFSETQ. The CDR3 is 16 amino acids. The variable domain in full, completed from reference TRBV5-1 and TRBJ2-1, reads KAGVTQTPRYLIKTRGQQVTLSCSPISGHRSVSWYQQTPGQGLQFLFEYFSETQRNKGNFPGRFSGRQFSNSRSEMNVSTLELGDSALYLCASSLEPGLDFNEQFFGPGTRLTVL.

The rearrangement uses TRBV3-1 and TRBJ2-7, with TRBD2 matching 7 bases. Germline V gives CDR1 LGHDT, CDR2 YNNKEL (reference sequence). This CDR3 region has 13 residues. The junction had 9 bases not matched to a gene; V was cut back by 0 bases and J by 13 bases. The CDR3 bases are TGTGCCAGCAGCCAAGAAGGGACCCGGGAGGTATACTTC. Protein: CASSQEGTREVYF.

This clonotype was seen only once. In DNA form, the CDR3 reads TGCGCCAGCAGTGACTTTAGCGGGGGCTCCTACGAGCAGTACTTC. This sequence encodes CASSDFSGGSYEQYF. This chain connects TRBV10-2 to TRBJ2-7; 9 nucleotides match TRBD2. Germline CDR1 reads WSHSY; CDR2 reads SAAADI. V lost 3 bases, J lost 0 bases, and 3 bases stayed unmatched. The CDR3 runs 15 residues.

The chain couples TRBV5-1 to TRBJ2-5; D not resolved. V lost 4 bases, J lost 5 bases, and 12 bases lay in between. Germline-derived CDR1 and CDR2 are SGHRS and YFSETQ. The CDR3 is 13 amino acids. The CDR3 DNA reads TGCGCCAGCAGCGGAGCAGACGGGGAGACCCAGTACTTC. It yields the protein CASSGADGETQYF.

V and J are TRBV6-6 and TRBJ1-2, with D maybe TRBD1 (5 bases). CDR1 is MNHNY and CDR2 is SVGAGI in the germline V gene (reference sequence). The CDR3 is made up of 13 amino acids. V was pared by 4 bases and J by 8 bases, with 14 bases between. CDR3 sequence: CASSWDGSSGYTF. The CDR3 DNA reads as TGTGCCAGCAGTTGGGACGGCTCAAGCGGCTACACCTTC.